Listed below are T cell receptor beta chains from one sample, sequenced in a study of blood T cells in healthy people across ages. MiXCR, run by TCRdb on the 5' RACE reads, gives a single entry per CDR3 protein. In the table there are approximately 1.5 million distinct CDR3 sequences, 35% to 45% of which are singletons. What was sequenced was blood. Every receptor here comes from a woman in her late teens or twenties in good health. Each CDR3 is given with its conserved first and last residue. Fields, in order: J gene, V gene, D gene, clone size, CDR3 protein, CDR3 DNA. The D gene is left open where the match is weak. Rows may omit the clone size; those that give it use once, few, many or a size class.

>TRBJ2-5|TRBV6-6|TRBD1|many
CASTGGQETQYF
TGTGCCAGCACAGGGGGACAAGAGACCCAGTACTTC
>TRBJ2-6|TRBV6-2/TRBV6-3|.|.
CASSYVGLGANVLTF
TGTGCCAGCAGTTACGTGGGGCTCGGGGCCAACGTCCTGACTTTC
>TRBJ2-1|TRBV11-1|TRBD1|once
CASSPRQGGCNEQFF
TGTGCCAGCAGCCCTAGACAGGGGGGTTGCAATGAGCAGTTCTTC
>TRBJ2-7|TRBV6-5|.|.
CASSHKRSSYEQYF
TGTGCCAGCAGCCACAAAAGGAGCTCCTACGAGCAGTACTTC
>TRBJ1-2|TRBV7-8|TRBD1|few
CASSLDQGALNYGYTF
TGTGCCAGCAGCTTAGACCAGGGGGCGCTTAACTATGGCTACACCTTC
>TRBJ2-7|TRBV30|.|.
CAWSRWTESYEQYF
TGTGCCTGGAGTAGATGGACAGAGTCCTACGAGCAGTACTTC
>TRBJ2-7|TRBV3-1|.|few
CASSQNYGASYEQYF
TGTGCCAGCAGCCAAAACTATGGCGCATCCTACGAGCAGTACTTC
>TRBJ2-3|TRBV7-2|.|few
CASSLNYLSTDTQYF
TGTGCCAGCAGCTTAAACTACCTTAGCACAGATACGCAGTATTTT
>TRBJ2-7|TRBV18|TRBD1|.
CASSPQKGTGYYEQYF
TGTGCCAGCTCACCTCAAAAAGGGACAGGCTACTACGAGCAGTACTTC
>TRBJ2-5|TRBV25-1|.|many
CASSESQPRGQETQYF
TGTGCCAGCAGTGAAAGTCAACCCCGAGGCCAAGAGACCCAGTACTTC
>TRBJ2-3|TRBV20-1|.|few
CSAFGVTTDTQYF
TGCAGTGCTTTCGGGGTGACCACAGATACGCAGTATTTT
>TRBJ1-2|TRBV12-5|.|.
CASGLWLGNGYTF
TGTGCTAGTGGTTTATGGTTGGGGAATGGCTACACCTTC
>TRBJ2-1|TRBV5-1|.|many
CASSLFPGKVQFF
TGCGCCAGCAGCCTTTTTCCAGGGAAAGTGCAGTTCTTC
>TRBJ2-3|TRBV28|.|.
CASSLFSFGSYTDTQYF
TGTGCCAGCAGTTTATTCTCGTTTGGGAGTTACACAGATACGCAGTATTTT
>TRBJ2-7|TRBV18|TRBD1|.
CASSPGQGARYEQYF
TGTGCCAGCTCACCGGGACAGGGGGCTCGTTACGAGCAGTACTTC
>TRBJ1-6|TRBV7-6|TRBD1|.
CASSRGQGGSPLHF
TGTGCCAGCAGCCGTGGACAGGGCGGTTCACCCCTCCACTTT
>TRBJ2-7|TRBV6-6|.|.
CASGPVGQPNYEQYF
TGTGCCAGCGGACCGGTCGGACAGCCCAACTACGAGCAGTACTTC
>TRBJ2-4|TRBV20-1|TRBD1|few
CSAGQGASKNIQYF
TGCAGTGCTGGACAGGGGGCATCCAAAAACATTCAGTACTTC
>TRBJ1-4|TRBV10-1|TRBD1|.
CASSSSGGTTNEKLFF
TGCGCCAGCAGTAGCTCAGGGGGCACAACTAATGAAAAACTGTTTTTT
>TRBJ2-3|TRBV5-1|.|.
CASSAYGNINRGGISTDTQYF
TGCGCCAGCAGCGCGTATGGGAATATAAATCGAGGCGGGATCAGCACAGATACGCAGTATTTT
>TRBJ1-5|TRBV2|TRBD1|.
CASSRDRGNNQPQHF
TGTGCCAGCAGTCGGGACAGGGGGAACAATCAGCCCCAGCATTTT
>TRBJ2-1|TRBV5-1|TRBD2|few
CASSSFSGTSGAYNEQFF
TGCGCCAGCAGCTCGTTTTCCGGGACTAGCGGGGCTTACAATGAGCAGTTCTTC
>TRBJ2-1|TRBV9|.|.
CASSVSSGTYNEQFF
TGTGCCAGCAGCGTTTCAAGTGGGACCTACAATGAGCAGTTCTTC
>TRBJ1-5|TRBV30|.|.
CAWSLGMGNQPQHF
TGTGCCTGGAGTCTAGGGATGGGGAATCAGCCCCAGCATTTT
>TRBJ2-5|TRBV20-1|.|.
CSAHGVVDSRETQYF
TGCAGTGCCCATGGCGTAGTAGACAGCAGAGAGACCCAGTACTTC
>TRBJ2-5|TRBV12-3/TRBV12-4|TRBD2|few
CASNIAGIDNEQYF
TGTGCCAGCAATATAGCGGGAATCGACAATGAGCAGTACTTC
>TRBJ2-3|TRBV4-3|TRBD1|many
CASSQGQGAPDTQYF
TGCGCCAGCAGCCAAGGACAGGGTGCCCCAGATACGCAGTATTTT
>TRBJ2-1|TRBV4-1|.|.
CASSPEGLLIYNEQFF
TGCGCCAGCAGCCCAGAAGGTTTACTTATCTACAATGAGCAGTTCTTC
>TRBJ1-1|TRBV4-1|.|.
CASSHRGGSTEAFF
TGCGCCAGCAGCCACAGAGGGGGGAGCACTGAAGCTTTCTTT
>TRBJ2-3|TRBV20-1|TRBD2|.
CSASDLAGRSTDTQYF
TGCAGTGCTTCCGACTTAGCGGGTCGATCCACAGATACGCAGTATTTT
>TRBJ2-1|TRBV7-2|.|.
CASSPPPMGYNEQFF
TGTGCCAGCAGCCCCCCCCCGATGGGGTACAATGAGCAGTTCTTC
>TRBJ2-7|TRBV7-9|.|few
CASSLISGQNNEQYF
TGTGCCAGCAGCTTAATCAGCGGCCAAAACAATGAGCAGTACTTC
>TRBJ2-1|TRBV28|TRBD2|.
CASSSAGEIHSYNEQFF
TGTGCCAGCAGTTCGGCGGGAGAAATCCACTCCTACAATGAGCAGTTCTTC
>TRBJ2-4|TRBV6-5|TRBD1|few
CASSYLGQGKNIQYF
TGTGCCAGCAGTTACTTAGGACAGGGTAAAAACATTCAGTACTTC
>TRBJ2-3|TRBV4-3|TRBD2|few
CASSQNPRGTSTDTQYF
TGCGCCAGCAGCCAAAATCCGCGGGGGACTAGCACAGATACGCAGTATTTT
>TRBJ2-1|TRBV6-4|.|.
CASSALRQLYNEQFF
TGTGCCAGCAGTGCTCTACGACAGCTCTACAATGAGCAGTTCTTC
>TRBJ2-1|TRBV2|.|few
CASSEPVYNEQFF
TGTGCCAGCAGTGAGCCAGTCTACAATGAGCAGTTCTTC
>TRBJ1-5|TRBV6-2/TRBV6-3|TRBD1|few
CASTAGDRAILSNQPQHF
TGTGCCAGCACCGCCGGGGACAGGGCTATCCTAAGCAATCAGCCCCAGCATTTT
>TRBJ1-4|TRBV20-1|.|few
CSAAEGRGGEKLFF
TGCAGTGCGGCCGAGGGTAGGGGAGGTGAAAAACTGTTTTTT
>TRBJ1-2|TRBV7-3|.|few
CASSLSRVTYGYTF
TGTGCCAGCAGCTTAAGTAGGGTTACCTATGGCTACACCTTC
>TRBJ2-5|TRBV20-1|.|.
CSRTDYLVRETQYF
TGCTCCCGGACGGACTACTTAGTCCGTGAGACCCAGTACTTC
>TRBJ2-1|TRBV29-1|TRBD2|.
CSGKGRLAWDEQFF
TGCAGCGGAAAGGGGAGACTAGCTTGGGATGAGCAGTTCTTC
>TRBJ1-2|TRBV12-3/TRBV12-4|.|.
CASSPTLGAYGYTF
TGTGCCAGCAGTCCCACCTTGGGGGCCTATGGCTACACCTTC
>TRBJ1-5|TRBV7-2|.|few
CASSLVKVGQPQHF
TGTGCCAGCAGCTTAGTGAAGGTTGGTCAGCCCCAGCATTTT
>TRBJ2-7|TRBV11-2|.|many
CASSLGGPVDEQYF
TGTGCCAGCAGCTTAGGGGGTCCCGTTGACGAGCAGTACTTC
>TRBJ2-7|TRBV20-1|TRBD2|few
CSARHAGGRYEQYF
TGCAGTGCTAGACATGCGGGGGGTCGCTACGAGCAGTACTTC
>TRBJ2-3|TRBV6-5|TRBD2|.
CASSFRLAGRYTQYF
TGTGCCAGCAGTTTCAGACTAGCGGGGAGGTATACGCAGTATTTT
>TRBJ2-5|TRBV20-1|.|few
CSALMRNQETQYF
TGCAGTGCTCTTATGCGGAACCAAGAGACCCAGTACTTC
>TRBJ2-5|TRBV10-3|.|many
CAISEPGPQETQYF
TGTGCCATCAGTGAACCAGGGCCACAAGAGACCCAGTACTTC
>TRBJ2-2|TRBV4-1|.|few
CASSQGLAGELFF
TGCGCCAGCAGCCAAGGACTAGCCGGGGAGCTGTTTTTT
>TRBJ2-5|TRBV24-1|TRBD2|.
CATSDPTSGSSNEQYF
TGTGCCACCAGTGACCCGACTAGCGGGAGTAGCAATGAGCAGTACTTC
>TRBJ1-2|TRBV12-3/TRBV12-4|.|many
CASGTGYGYTF
TGTGCCAGCGGGACCGGCTATGGCTACACCTTC